This T cell receptor beta chain appears in the sequencing data of a study of blood T cell repertoires in COVID-19. Study at large: Samples came from the United States, Italy and Spain, spanning acute and convalescent COVID-19. From T cells, B-cell-depleted T cells, or PBMCs came the material, which was cDNA or gDNA.

The repertoire was sequenced with immunoSEQ multiplex PCR; TCRdb's copy has only in-frame clones and lacks some. The table has under 200,000 clones, about 86% seen once. CDR1 GTSNPN and CDR2 SVGIG come from the germline V gene (reference sequence). V was clipped by 2 bases and J by 9 bases, with 20 bases between them. The length of the CDR3 is 15 residues. This TCR derives from a man between 25 and 39 years old with active or convalescent COVID-19. The chain carries TRBV30 and TRBJ1-5, with TRBD1 as a possible D gene (6 bases). The sample was peripheral blood. The CDR3 bases are TGTGCCTGGAGTACTCGGGACACGTATTGGGGGCCCCAGCATTTT. This codes for CAWSTRDTYWGPQHF.